Following are 24 T cell receptor beta chains from one sample sequenced in a study of blood T cell repertoires in COVID-19. Clones were read by immunoSEQ multiplex PCR, and TCRdb kept only the in-frame ones, dropping some. The data show 300,000 to 450,000 clones, with around 87% seen just once and approximately 1.9% held by the top ten. The sequenced sample was PBMCs or T cells enriched from blood (not recorded which). These receptors were taken from a man aged 35 to 55 in a cohort exposed to, infected with or recovered from COVID-19 (not recorded which).

The chain employs TRBV3-1 (or the pseudogene TRBV3-2) and TRBJ1-6; 11 positions match TRBD1. CDR1 is LGHDT and CDR2 is YNNKEL in the germline V gene (reference sequence). Unmatched junction bases numbered 7, after V lost 4 bases and J lost 11 bases. This CDR3 spans 15 amino acids. The CDR3 sequence is CASSPRDRGMTPLHF. The CDR3 DNA sequence: TGTGCCAGCAGCCCTCGGGACAGGGGGATGACACCCCTCCACTTT.

This clone was seen a few times. The chain employs TRBV19 and TRBJ1-1, with 7 bases lining up with TRBD1. The junction had 6 bases not matched to a gene; V was cut back by 4 bases and J by 7 bases. The CDR3 totals 13 residues. The germline gives CDR1 LNHDA, CDR2 SQIVND (reference sequence). The CDR3 DNA reads as TGTGCCAGTAGTACCGACAGGGTGCTTGAAGCTTTCTTT. Translating it yields CASSTDRVLEAFF.

The genes are TRBV3-1 (or the pseudogene TRBV3-2) and TRBJ1-5; 7 bases fit TRBD1. Losses at the gene ends were 3 bases for V and 0 bases for J; bases not matched to a gene: 5. This CDR3 has 16 residues. CDR1 and CDR2 (germline): LGHDT, YNNKEL (reference sequence). The DNA for the CDR3 is TGTGCCAGCAGCCAGGGGACAGTATATAGCAATCAGCCCCAGCATTTT. As protein: CASSQGTVYSNQPQHF.

The genes are TRBV7-2 and TRBJ2-7; D is ambiguous. CDR1 and CDR2 from the germline V gene are SGHTA and FQGNSA. V lost 5 bases and J lost 3, with 8 bases in between. The CDR3 is made up of 12 amino acids. CDR3 nucleotide sequence: TGTGCCAGCAGCCACCCTAGCTACGAGCAGTACTTC. Translation: CASSHPSYEQYF.

V and J are TRBV5-1 and TRBJ2-2; D might be TRBD2 (5 bases). Per the germline V gene, CDR1 is SGHRS and CDR2 is YFSETQ. The V and J ends lost 1 base and 7 bases respectively, with 8 bases between them. The CDR3 length is 13 residues. CDR3 nucleotides: TGCGCCAGCAGCTTGCTGGGGAGCGGGGAGCTGTTTTTT. Its translation: CASSLLGSGELFF. Full variable domain (remainder filled in from reference TRBV5-1 and TRBJ2-2): KAGVTQTPRYLIKTRGQQVTLSCSPISGHRSVSWYQQTPGQGLQFLFEYFSETQRNKGNFPGRFSGRQFSNSRSEMNVSTLELGDSALYLCASSLLGSGELFFGEGSRLTVL.

This clone is labeled as medium-sized. This rearrangement joins TRBV6-4 to TRBJ2-6; 7 nucleotides agree with TRBD1. The V gene's germline CDR1 is MRHNA and CDR2 SNTAGT. The V segment lost 0 bases and the J segment 4 bases; nucleotides outside the gene matches: 3. This CDR3 region has 16 residues. CDR3 coding DNA: TGTGCCAGCAGTGACTCCACAGGGGAAGGGGCCAACGTCCTGACTTTC. Translated: CASSDSTGEGANVLTF.

This clone was observed a handful of times. J is TRBJ1-5 and V is TRBV11-3; a possible D gene is TRBD1 (6 bases). In germline, CDR1 is SGHNT, CDR2 YENEEA. The CDR3 consists of 15 residues. V lost 7 bases and J 0 bases, leaving 13 bases between the germline ends. Here the CDR3 reads CASTDTGPSNQPQHF. The CDR3 DNA reads as TGTGCCAGCACCGATACAGGGCCTAGCAATCAGCCCCAGCATTTT. Combining the CDR3 with reference TRBV11-3 and TRBJ1-5 gives the whole variable domain EAGVVQSPRYKIIEKKQPVAFWCNPISGHNTLYWYLQNLGQGPELLIRYENEEAVDDSQLPKDRFSAERLKGVDSTLKIQPAELGDSAVYLCASTDTGPSNQPQHFGDGTRLSIL.

The J gene is TRBJ1-2, the V gene TRBV27; D is unresolved. Germline CDR1 and CDR2: MNHEY and SMNVEV (reference sequence). Trimming shortened V by 0 bases and J by 0 bases, and 8 bases separated the two germline ends. The CDR3 spans 15 residues. For the CDR3, the DNA is TGTGCCAGCAGTTTATCGGCGGCTTCTAACTATGGCTACACCTTC. This sequence encodes CASSLSAASNYGYTF.

This chain joins TRBV10-2 and TRBJ2-1; TRBD2 matches 13 bases. Germline V CDR1 and CDR2: WSHSY, SAAADI. The CDR3 contains 15 residues. Germline trimming cut 6 bases from V and 6 bases from J; bases unmatched to any gene: 5. CDR3 sequence (DNA): TGCGCCAGCAGGGTCGGACTAGCGGGAGTCAATGAGCAGTTCTTC. Protein: CASRVGLAGVNEQFF.

The J gene is TRBJ2-7, the V gene TRBV15; D remains ambiguous. Germline-derived CDR1 and CDR2 are LNHNV and YYDKDF (reference sequence). V was pared by 1 base and J by 3 bases, with 7 bases between. This CDR3 region has 13 residues. CDR3 protein: CATSRANSYEQYF. The CDR3 bases are TGTGCCACCAGCAGAGCGAACAGCTACGAGCAGTACTTC.

CDR3 bases: TGTGCCATCAGTGCCCCGAGGGATTCCTACAATGAGCAGTTCTTC. Its translation: CAISAPRDSYNEQFF. The rearrangement joins TRBV10-3 to TRBJ2-1; tentatively, D is TRBD2 (5 bases). Germline V gene lookup returns CDR1 ENHRY and CDR2 SYGVKD. This CDR3 has 15 amino acids. Trimming cost V 4 bases and J 1 base, with 11 bases left between them.

The gene calls are TRBV18 and TRBJ2-7, with D possibly matching TRBD2 (6 bases). In germline, CDR1 is KGHSH, CDR2 LQKENI. There are 16 residues in the CDR3. Trimming took 0 bases from V and 4 from J, leaving 16 bases between them. The CDR3: CASSPPSLLGRYEQYF. For the CDR3, the DNA is TGTGCCAGCTCACCACCGTCCCTATTAGGGAGGTACGAGCAGTACTTC.

This clone was counted once. The chain recombines TRBV19 with TRBJ1-1, with D maybe TRBD1 (5 bases). The V gene lost 4 bases and the J gene lost 11 bases, with 14 bases spanning the gap. The CDR3 is 12 amino acids. The germline CDR1 and CDR2 sequences are LNHDA and SQIVND (reference sequence). The CDR3 spells CASSTDSPAAFF. The CDR3 DNA reads TGTGCCAGTAGTACCGACAGTCCCGCGGCTTTCTTT.

Written as DNA, the CDR3 is TGTGCCAGCAGTGTCCACACAGGGGGCGCCGAAAAACTGTTTTTT. Its protein is CASSVHTGGAEKLFF. This chain links TRBV28 with TRBJ1-4; TRBD1 aligns across 9 bases. V lost 5 bases and J lost 8; bases outside the gene matches: 9. This CDR3 region has 15 residues. Germline V gene lookup returns CDR1 MDHEN and CDR2 SYDVKM.

This clone was found once. The chain employs TRBV19 and TRBJ1-5; 9 bases are a match to TRBD1. The CDR3 extends over 16 amino acids. Per germline, CDR1 LNHDA and CDR2 SQIVND (reference sequence). V shed 5 bases and J 7 bases; nucleotides not matched to a gene: 12. CDR3 protein: CASSPDLDRGRQPQHF. DNA for the CDR3: TGTGCCAGTAGTCCGGACTTGGACAGGGGCCGACAGCCCCAGCATTTT.

The chain is built from TRBV25-1 and TRBJ1-6; 11 positions match TRBD1. There are 14 residues in the CDR3. Per the germline V gene, CDR1 is MGHDK and CDR2 is SYGVNS. Germline trimming cut 6 bases from V and 10 bases from J; bases unmatched to any gene: 5. CDR3 sequence reads: CASSPGQGGSPLHF. CDR3 nucleotide sequence: TGTGCCAGCAGCCCGGGACAGGGGGGCTCACCCCTCCACTTT.

This chain connects TRBV5-1 to TRBJ2-3, with 8 bases fitting TRBD2. The CDR3 is 17 amino acids. The germline CDR1 and CDR2 sequences are SGHRS and YFSETQ. V shed 3 bases and J 3 bases; nucleotides not matched to a gene: 12. The CDR3 is CASSSGRASGFTDTQYF. CDR3 DNA: TGCGCCAGCAGCTCGGGGCGTGCTAGCGGGTTTACAGATACGCAGTATTTT.

The chain uses TRBV12-5 and TRBJ2-7; a weak D match, TRBD2 (5 bases). The CDR3 spans 9 residues. CDR1 LGHNT and CDR2 FRNRAP come from the germline V gene. The CDR3 DNA reads TGTGCCTGGGAGCGGGAGCAGTACTTC. It encodes CAWEREQYF.

V gene TRBV4-1 combines with J gene TRBJ2-1; 9 bases fit TRBD1. Germline assignment: CDR1 MGHRA and CDR2 YSYEKL. V lost 3 bases and J lost 3; bases outside the gene matches: 9. The CDR3 length is 17 residues. CDR3 sequence (DNA): TGCGCCAGCAGCCACCTCCTCGGACAGGGGTTCTACAATGAGCAGTTCTTC. The encoded protein is CASSHLLGQGFYNEQFF.

This chain uses TRBV28 with TRBJ2-7; 14 nucleotides agree with TRBD2. CDR3 size: 17 residues. After removal of 5 bases from V and 6 bases from J, the junction contained 12 bases not matched to a gene. Germline V lookup: CDR1 MDHEN, CDR2 SYDVKM. CDR3 coding DNA: TGTGCCAGCAGTCCAGGGACTAGCGGGAGCTCAGGGTCCGAGCAGTACTTC. It codes for CASSPGTSGSSGSEQYF.

The chain links TRBV19 to TRBJ1-5; tentative D call: TRBD1 (6 bases). Germline lookup yields CDR1 LNHDA and CDR2 SQIVND (reference sequence). V lost 4 bases and J 1 base, leaving 11 bases between the germline ends. CDR3 length: 15 residues. CDR3 in amino acids: CASSTRGLSNQPQHF. The CDR3 nucleotides read TGTGCCAGTAGTACCAGGGGCTTGAGCAATCAGCCCCAGCATTTT.

This chain's CDR3 is CASSSGQGLFFSEKLFF. CDR3 nucleotides: TGTGCCAGCAGTTCTGGACAGGGGTTGTTTTTTAGTGAAAAACTGTTTTTT. The chain uses TRBV27 and TRBJ1-4, with 9 bases aligning to TRBD1. Germline V gene lookup returns CDR1 MNHEY and CDR2 SMNVEV (reference sequence). V trimming: 4 bases; J trimming: 7 bases; junction bases outside the gene matches: 13. The CDR3 is 17 residues long.

The chain carries TRBV7-9 and TRBJ1-2; 10 nucleotides line up with TRBD1. The CDR3 is 14 amino acids. CDR1 and CDR2 (germline): SEHNR, FQNEAQ (reference sequence). The J segment lost 4 bases and the V segment lost 6 bases, leaving 5 bases of the junction unmatched. CDR3 DNA sequence: TGTGCCAGCAGTCGGGACAGGGGTGGCTATGGCTACACCTTC. Its translation: CASSRDRGGYGYTF.

This chain connects TRBV3-1 (or the pseudogene TRBV3-2) to TRBJ1-2, with D perhaps matching TRBD1 (5 bases). Trimming stripped 4 bases from V and 4 bases from J, with 13 bases between. The germline CDR1 and CDR2 sequences are LGHDT and YNNKEL (reference sequence). CDR3 size: 14 residues. CDR3 loop: CASSRTTASYGYTF. As DNA, the CDR3 is TGTGCCAGCAGCCGAACGACAGCATCCTATGGCTACACCTTC.